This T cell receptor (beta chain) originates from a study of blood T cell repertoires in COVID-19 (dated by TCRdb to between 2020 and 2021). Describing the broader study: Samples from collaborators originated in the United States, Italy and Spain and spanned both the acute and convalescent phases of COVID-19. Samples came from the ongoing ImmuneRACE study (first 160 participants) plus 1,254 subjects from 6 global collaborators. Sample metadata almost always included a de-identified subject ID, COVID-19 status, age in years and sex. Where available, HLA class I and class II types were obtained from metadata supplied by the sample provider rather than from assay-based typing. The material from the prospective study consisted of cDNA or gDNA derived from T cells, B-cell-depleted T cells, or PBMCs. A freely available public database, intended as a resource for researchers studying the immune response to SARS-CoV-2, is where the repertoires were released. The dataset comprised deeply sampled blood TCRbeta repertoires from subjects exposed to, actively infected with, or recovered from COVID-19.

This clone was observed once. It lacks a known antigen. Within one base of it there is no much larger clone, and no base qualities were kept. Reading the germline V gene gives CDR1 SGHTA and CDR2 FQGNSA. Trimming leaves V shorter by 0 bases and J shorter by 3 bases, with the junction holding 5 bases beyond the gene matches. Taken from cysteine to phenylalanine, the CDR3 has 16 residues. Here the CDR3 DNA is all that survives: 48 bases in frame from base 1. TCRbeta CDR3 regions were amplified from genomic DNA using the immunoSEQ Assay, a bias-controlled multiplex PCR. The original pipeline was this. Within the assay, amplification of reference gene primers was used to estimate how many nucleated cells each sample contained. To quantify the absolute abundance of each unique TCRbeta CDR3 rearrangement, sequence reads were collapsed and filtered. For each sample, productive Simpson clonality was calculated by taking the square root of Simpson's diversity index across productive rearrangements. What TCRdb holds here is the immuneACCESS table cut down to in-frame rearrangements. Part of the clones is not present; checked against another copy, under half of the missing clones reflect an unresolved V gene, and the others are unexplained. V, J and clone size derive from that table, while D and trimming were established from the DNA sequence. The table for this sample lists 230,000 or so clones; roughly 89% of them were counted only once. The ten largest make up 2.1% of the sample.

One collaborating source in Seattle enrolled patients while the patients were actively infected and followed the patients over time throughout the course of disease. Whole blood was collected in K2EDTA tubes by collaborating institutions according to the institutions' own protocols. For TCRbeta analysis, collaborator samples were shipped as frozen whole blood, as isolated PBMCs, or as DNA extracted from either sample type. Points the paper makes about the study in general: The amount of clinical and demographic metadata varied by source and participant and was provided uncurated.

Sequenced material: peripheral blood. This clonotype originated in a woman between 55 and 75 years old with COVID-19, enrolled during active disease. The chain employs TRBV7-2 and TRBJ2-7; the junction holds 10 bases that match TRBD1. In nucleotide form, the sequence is TGTGCCAGCAGCTTAGCCTTGGGACAGGGGCGCTACGAGCAGTACTTC. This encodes CASSLALGQGRYEQYF.